Here is one T cell receptor (beta chain) with its context. Which antigen it targets is not known. Base qualities are not provided; no much larger clone lies one nucleotide away. The sample originates from a study of blood T cell repertoires in COVID-19 (TCRdb year 2020). About the investigation overall: Samples covering the acute and convalescent phases of COVID-19 were provided by collaborators in the United States, Italy and Spain. The material from the prospective study consisted of cDNA or gDNA derived from T cells, B-cell-depleted T cells, or PBMCs. The dataset comprised deeply sampled blood TCRbeta repertoires from subjects exposed to, actively infected with, or recovered from COVID-19. A freely available public database, intended as a resource for researchers studying the immune response to SARS-CoV-2, is where the repertoires were released. Samples were obtained from the ongoing ImmuneRACE study (first 160 participants) and from roughly 1,300 subjects provided by 6 global collaborators. A de-identified subject ID, COVID-19 status, age in years and sex were almost always included in the sample metadata. Where available, HLA class I and class II types were obtained from metadata supplied by the sample provider rather than from assay-based typing. The paper's findings and limits, for the study overall: Clinical and demographic metadata were provided uncurated, with the amount varying by source and participant.

Each collaborating institution followed its own protocols to collect whole blood in K2EDTA tubes. For TCRbeta analysis, collaborators shipped samples in one of three forms: frozen whole blood, isolated PBMCs, or DNA extracted from either of those sample types. TCRbeta CDR3 regions were amplified from genomic DNA using the immunoSEQ Assay, a bias-controlled multiplex PCR. On the study's bioinformatics: The number of nucleated cells in each sample was estimated from the amplification of reference gene primers within the assay. Sequence reads were collapsed and filtered to measure the absolute abundance of every unique TCRbeta CDR3 rearrangement. Productive Simpson clonality was computed per sample as the square root of Simpson's diversity index over productive rearrangements. TCRdb re-hosts the immuneACCESS table, in-frame sequences only. Its copies lack some clones; in the studies checked, an unresolved V gene accounts for under half of them, and the cause for the rest is not known. The V and J calls and the clone size are those of that table, but D and trimming were determined from the DNA. This sample comprises roughly 250,000 clones, around 80% of them detected only once. The ten largest make up around 8.9% of the sample.

V loses 3 bases of germline sequence and J loses 0 bases, and the interval between the two ends is 11 bases. The CDR3 holds 15 amino acids from the cysteine to the phenylalanine. Of all the DNA, just the CDR3 is kept, 45 bases in frame from base 1. CDR1 and CDR2 are drawn from the germline V gene: MNHNS, SASEGT. The sequence links TRBV6-1 to TRBJ1-2; TRBD1 is a weak D gene call, 6 bases matching. The source material was peripheral blood. The receptor comes from a man aged 40-55 years with active or convalescent COVID-19. The CDR3 reads as follows: CASSDRTEANYGYTF. The DNA sequence is given as TGTGCCAGCAGTGACAGGACAGAAGCTAACTATGGCTACACCTTC.